This T cell receptor (beta chain) derives from a study of cytomegalovirus exposure and HLA in healthy donors. Study-wide findings and caveats: Sequencing likely produced, as an artifact, a cluster of highly shared sequence variants.

The CDR3 is 15 amino acids. Germline loops: CDR1 MNHEY, CDR2 SVGAGI. The PCR employed 60 Vbeta primers together with 13 Jbeta primers. The method was immunoSEQ multiplex PCR; TCRdb's version includes in-frame clones alone and lacks a portion of them. This sample carries about 300,000 clones, about nine tenths of them seen once, and the ten largest clones take 3.5% to 4%. In regard to this clone: Its antigen is undetermined.

The chain combines TRBV6-5 with TRBJ2-5, with TRBD1 matching 9 bases. The last part of the DNA fits TRBJ2-7 better; the J call may be wrong. The clonotype originates from a man aged 40-49 years in good health and CMV-seropositive. The specimen sequenced was PBMCs. The CDR3 DNA reads TGTGCCAGCAGTCCGACAGGGGGGTCCTCCTACGAGCAGTACTTC. It codes for CASSPTGGSSYEQYF.